Below, 30 T cell receptor beta chains from the same sample are listed, as sequenced in a study of blood T cells in healthy people across ages. Next came a second PCR, run for roughly 6 to 11 cycles, which used a sample-barcoded 5' primer along with a J-beta primer mix. TCRdb processed the 5' RACE reads anew with MiXCR; each CDR3 protein has one entry. Among about 720,000 distinct CDR3 sequences, 20% to 25% were seen once, and the ten largest hold 3.7%. These data were likewise used in another study, on T cells of mothers and their children.

Source material: blood. The receptors shown here come from a boy aged 10-17 years in good health.

This clonotype was detected only once. V and J are TRBV28 and TRBJ2-1; D is unresolved. The DNA end favors TRBJ2-5, so the J call may be wrong. CDR3 length equals 13 residues. Per germline, CDR1 MDHEN and CDR2 SYDVKM. The CDR3 reads CASSLFAEKTQYF. DNA of the CDR3: TGTGCCAGCAGTTTATTCGCGGAGAAGACCCAGTACTTC.

Written as DNA, the CDR3 is TGCAGTGCTAGAGGGACAGTCAGCGGGGAGCTGTTTTTT. As protein: CSARGTVSGELFF. This rearrangement joins TRBV20-1 to TRBJ2-2, with D perhaps matching TRBD1 (6 bases). Trimming shortened V by 1 base and J by 7 bases, and 10 bases separated the two germline ends. Per the germline V gene, CDR1 is DFQATT and CDR2 is SNEGSKA (reference sequence). CDR3 length: 13 amino acids.

This clonotype was detected a few times. This rearrangement joins TRBV6-1 to TRBJ1-2; D is possibly TRBD1 (6 bases). The germline V and J ends were trimmed by 1 base and 9 bases, with 12 bases remaining between them. Germline assignment: CDR1 MNHNS and CDR2 SASEGT. The CDR3 extends over 13 amino acids. Here the CDR3 DNA reads TGTGCCAGCAGTGAAGTCACAGGGAATAGCTACACCTTC. Its protein is CASSEVTGNSYTF.

This chain joins TRBV29-1 and TRBJ1-1, with D possibly TRBD1 on 5 matching bases. Trimming stripped 3 bases from V and 4 bases from J, with 18 bases between. CDR1 and CDR2 from the germline V gene are SQVTM and ANQGSEA. The CDR3 sequence is 15 residues long. CDR3 sequence (DNA): TGCAGCGTTGACACCAGGGAGGTTTGGGGCACTGAAGCTTTCTTT. Protein sequence: CSVDTREVWGTEAFF.

This clonotype was counted only a few times. This rearrangement joins TRBV18 to TRBJ1-4; D unresolved. Trimming took 3 bases from V and 0 from J, leaving 8 bases between them. Germline V CDR1 and CDR2: KGHSH, LQKENI. This CDR3 is built from 15 residues. In DNA form, the CDR3 reads TGTGCCAGCTCACCCAACTCTGCAACTAATGAAAAACTGTTTTTT. It codes for CASSPNSATNEKLFF.

This clonotype was recorded a few times. The chain joins TRBV2 to TRBJ1-1, with 8 bases identical to TRBD1. The CDR3 has 14 residues. Germline V gene sequence: CDR1 SNHLY, CDR2 FYNNEI. The V and J ends lost 6 bases and 0 bases, in that order; junction bases with no gene match: 3. The CDR3 DNA reads as TGTGCCAGCAGGGTGACAGGGGTGAACACTGAAGCTTTCTTT. Protein sequence: CASRVTGVNTEAFF.

The chain has TRBV7-3 and TRBJ1-6; D ambiguous. V was shortened by 2 bases and J by 0 bases, with 8 bases between the two germline ends. Germline values: CDR1 SGHTA, CDR2 FQGTGA. The CDR3 consists of 16 residues. CDR3 amino acids: CASSLAASSYNSPLHF. The CDR3 DNA reads as TGTGCCAGCAGCTTAGCGGCGAGCTCCTATAATTCACCCCTCCACTTT.

This chain links TRBV27 with TRBJ2-1; 7 bases are shared with TRBD1. The trim removed 7 bases at V and 3 bases at J, leaving 6 bases unmatched. The CDR3 totals 14 residues. Germline V gives CDR1 MNHEY, CDR2 SMNVEV (reference sequence). CDR3 protein: CASTPTGSYNEQFF. DNA of the CDR3: TGTGCCAGCACCCCGACAGGGAGCTACAATGAGCAGTTCTTC.

This clonotype was recorded a few times. The chain couples TRBV14 to TRBJ1-3; possibly TRBD1 for D (6 bases). V was pared by 5 bases and J by 7 bases, with 12 bases between. The CDR3 covers 13 residues. CDR1 is SGHDN and CDR2 is FVKESK in the germline V gene. This CDR3 reads CASSTRGANTIYF. The CDR3 DNA is TGTGCCAGCAGCACGCGGGGGGCGAACACCATATATTTT.

The chain carries TRBV12-3 or TRBV12-4 and TRBJ1-5; 9 positions agree with TRBD1. V was clipped by 5 bases and J by 7 bases; unmatched bases: 9. The CDR3 runs 15 residues. CDR3 sequence reads: CASSPRTGVEQPQHF. The CDR3 DNA follows: TGTGCCAGCAGTCCACGGACAGGGGTCGAACAGCCCCAGCATTTT.

The V and J genes are TRBV5-6 and TRBJ2-6; D unresolved. This CDR3 has 14 amino acids. V was trimmed by 7 bases and J by 2 bases, leaving 10 bases between them. Germline V gene data show CDR1 as SGHDT and CDR2 as YYEEEE. Written as DNA, the CDR3 is TGTGCCAGCTTAGGAGTTGCTGGGGCCAACGTCCTGACTTTC. Its protein product is CASLGVAGANVLTF.

This clonotype has a handful of counts. An end of the junction differs from the germline gene, which may be a read error. The rearrangement links TRBV7-2 to TRBJ2-5; no clear D gene. The last part of the DNA fits TRBJ2-7 better; the J call may be wrong. This CDR3 spans 11 amino acids. Germline lookup yields CDR1 SGHTA and CDR2 FQGNSA. CDR3 residues: CAGSQLGEQYF. CDR3 nucleotides: TGTGCCGGCAGCCAGTTGGGCGAGCAGTACTTC.

The V call is TRBV7-3, the J call TRBJ1-2; D perhaps matches TRBD1 (5 bases). Trimming pared 5 bases from V and 4 bases from J, leaving 14 bases between. The CDR3 length is 14 residues. Germline loops: CDR1 SGHTA, CDR2 FQGTGA. The CDR3 spells CASSPLGGGYGYTF. CDR3 bases: TGTGCCAGCAGCCCTCTCGGGGGAGGCTATGGCTACACCTTC.

The rearrangement uses TRBV20-1 and TRBJ2-5, with D perhaps TRBD1 or TRBD2 (5 bases each). The CDR3 spans 13 residues. The germline V and J ends were trimmed by 6 bases and 5 bases, with 16 bases remaining between them. CDR1 DFQATT and CDR2 SNEGSKA come from the germline V gene (reference sequence). CDR3: CSARGASWETQYF. CDR3 sequence (DNA): TGCAGTGCCCGAGGGGCCAGCTGGGAGACCCAGTACTTC.

V is TRBV27 and J is TRBJ1-1; D might be TRBD1 (6 bases). Germline lookup yields CDR1 MNHEY and CDR2 SMNVEV (reference sequence). V gave up 2 bases and J gave up 6 bases, with 13 bases separating them. This CDR3 comprises 14 residues. DNA of the CDR3: TGTGCCAGCAGTTTAAGGCCGGAGGGGGCTGAAGCTTTCTTT. Its translation is CASSLRPEGAEAFF.

The V and J genes are TRBV29-1 and TRBJ2-3; D is perhaps TRBD1 (5 bases). Germline V gives CDR1 SQVTM, CDR2 ANQGSEA. Trimming pared 5 bases from V and 0 bases from J, leaving 15 bases between. The CDR3 is made up of 15 amino acids. In DNA, the CDR3 is TGCAGCGTTCTTGGGGCAGCGAGAAGCACAGATACGCAGTATTTT. This codes for CSVLGAARSTDTQYF.

This clonotype has a handful of counts. The chain couples TRBV11-2 to TRBJ2-3, with a tentative D call TRBD2 (5 bases). The V and J ends lost 5 bases and 0 bases respectively, with 12 bases between them. The length of the CDR3 is 15 residues. Germline lookup yields CDR1 SGHAT and CDR2 FQNNGV. In DNA form, the CDR3 reads TGTGCCAGCAGCCGTGGCAGCGGTAGCACAGATACGCAGTATTTT. This gives the protein CASSRGSGSTDTQYF.

The V and J genes are TRBV12-3 or TRBV12-4 and TRBJ2-1; TRBD2 aligns across 8 bases. CDR3 size: 15 residues. Trimming removed 6 bases from V and 3 bases from J; junction bases left unmatched: 7. The CDR3 DNA is TGTGCCAGCAGCCTAAGCGGGAGCGGCTACAATGAGCAGTTCTTC. Its translation is CASSLSGSGYNEQFF.

The chain is built from TRBV7-6 and TRBJ2-2; either TRBD1 or TRBD2 may supply D (5 bases each). Germline CDR1 reads SGHVS; CDR2 reads FNYEAQ. The CDR3 totals 16 residues. Trimming shortened V by 1 base and J by 0 bases, and 9 bases separated the two germline ends. The CDR3 loop reads CASSLGWGTNTGELFF. The CDR3 DNA sequence: TGTGCCAGCAGCTTAGGATGGGGGACGAACACCGGGGAGCTGTTTTTT. Variable domain in full (rest from reference TRBV7-6 and TRBJ2-2): GAGVSQSPRYKVTKRGQDVALRCDPISGHVSLYWYRQALGQGPEFLTYFNYEAQQDKSGLPNDRFSAERPEGSISTLTIQRTEQRDSAMYRCASSLGWGTNTGELFFGEGSRLTVL.

This clonotype was seen many times. The chain is built from TRBV25-1 and TRBJ2-3; TRBD1 matches 7 bases. There are 17 residues in the CDR3. Trimming removed 3 bases from V and 2 bases from J; junction bases left unmatched: 11. Germline CDR1 and CDR2: MGHDK and SYGVNS. CDR3 amino acids: CASSEGVRDRPTDTQYF. In DNA, the CDR3 is TGTGCCAGCAGTGAGGGAGTTCGGGACAGACCCACAGATACGCAGTATTTT.

In this sample, this clonotype turned up a few times. This sequence joins TRBV20-1 and TRBJ1-1, with 7 bases identical to TRBD1. The CDR3 extends over 13 amino acids. V shed 8 bases and J 4 bases; nucleotides not matched to a gene: 10. Germline loops: CDR1 DFQATT, CDR2 SNEGSKA (reference sequence). The CDR3 loop reads CSTWRGQGTEAFF. The CDR3 DNA sequence: TGCAGTACCTGGAGGGGGCAAGGCACTGAAGCTTTCTTT.

The sample holds a few counts of this clonotype. The chain employs TRBV29-1 and TRBJ2-1; TRBD2 aligns across 9 bases. CDR1 is SQVTM and CDR2 is ANQGSEA in the germline V gene. The CDR3 totals 14 residues. The V gene end was trimmed by 7 bases and the J gene end by 8 bases; junction bases not matched to a gene: 12. CDR3 loop: CSAAKRTSVDEQFF. For the CDR3, the DNA is TGCAGCGCGGCTAAGAGGACTAGCGTCGATGAGCAGTTCTTC.

This clonotype was seen more than once but under ten times. This chain links TRBV5-1 with TRBJ1-5; perhaps TRBD1 as D (5 bases). This CDR3 is 14 amino acids long. Germline-derived CDR1 and CDR2 are SGHRS and YFSETQ. The V and J ends lost 0 bases and 8 bases respectively, with 12 bases between them. CDR3 nucleotides: TGCGCCAGCAGCTTGGGGGGCGTTGGTGAGCCCCAGCATTTT. Amino acid sequence: CASSLGGVGEPQHF.

The chain employs TRBV21-1 and TRBJ1-2. TRBV21-1 is marked as a pseudogene. The CDR3 extends over 12 amino acids. The CDR3 reads CASRRPYYGYTF. CDR3 sequence (DNA): TGTGCCAGCAGGAGGCCCTACTATGGCTACACCTTC.

The chain has TRBV3-1 and TRBJ1-1; D not certain. CDR3 length: 15 residues. Germline V CDR1 and CDR2: LGHDT, YNNKEL (reference sequence). Trimming stripped 0 bases from V and 1 base from J, with 9 bases between. The CDR3 here is CASSQDLRTNTEAFF. The CDR3 nucleotides are TGTGCCAGCAGCCAAGATCTGAGGACGAACACTGAAGCTTTCTTT.

Only a few counts were recorded for this clonotype. The J gene is TRBJ1-3, the V gene TRBV9; perhaps TRBD1 as D (5 bases). V was cut by 4 bases and J by 0 bases, with 17 bases left in between. CDR3 size: 17 residues. From germline, CDR1 is SGDLS and CDR2 YYNGEE. The CDR3 DNA reads as TGTGCCAGCAGCTTAACAGGAGTAGAGAGCTCTGGAAACACCATATATTTT. It yields the protein CASSLTGVESSGNTIYF.

This clonotype occurred a few times. This rearrangement joins TRBV5-1 to TRBJ2-5; no clear D gene. The CDR3 has 13 amino acids. Between the trimmed V and J ends, which lost 0 bases and 3 bases, there was a span of 6 bases. Germline CDR1 and CDR2: SGHRS and YFSETQ. The CDR3 region is CASSLEGKETQYF. The CDR3 DNA follows: TGCGCCAGCAGCTTGGAGGGCAAAGAGACCCAGTACTTC.

This clonotype was seen only a few times. This rearrangement joins TRBV28 to TRBJ1-2; 7 bases line up with TRBD1. Germline V gives CDR1 MDHEN, CDR2 SYDVKM. The V gene end was trimmed by 7 bases and the J gene end by 10 bases; junction bases not matched to a gene: 9. This CDR3 is 12 amino acids long. The CDR3 nucleotides read TGTGCCAGCACGACAGGGTTCCAGGACTACACCTTC. Its translation: CASTTGFQDYTF.

The rearrangement joins TRBV4-3 to TRBJ2-1; 9 bases align to TRBD1. CDR3 length equals 13 residues. Germline V lookup: CDR1 LGHNA, CDR2 YSLEER. V lost 3 bases and J lost 8; bases outside the gene matches: 2. The CDR3 nucleotides read TGCGCCAGCAGCCACAGACAGGGGGATGAGCAGTTCTTC. Its translation: CASSHRQGDEQFF.

Concerning this clonotype: An end of the junction differs from the germline gene, which may be a read error. The rearrangement links TRBV7-2 to TRBJ2-5; 8 bases map to TRBD2. CDR3 size: 11 residues. The germline CDR1 and CDR2 sequences are SGHTA and FQGNSA. The CDR3 bases are TGTGCCAGCAGTCGTGGACTAGCCTTAGCCTTC. This sequence encodes CASSRGLALAF.